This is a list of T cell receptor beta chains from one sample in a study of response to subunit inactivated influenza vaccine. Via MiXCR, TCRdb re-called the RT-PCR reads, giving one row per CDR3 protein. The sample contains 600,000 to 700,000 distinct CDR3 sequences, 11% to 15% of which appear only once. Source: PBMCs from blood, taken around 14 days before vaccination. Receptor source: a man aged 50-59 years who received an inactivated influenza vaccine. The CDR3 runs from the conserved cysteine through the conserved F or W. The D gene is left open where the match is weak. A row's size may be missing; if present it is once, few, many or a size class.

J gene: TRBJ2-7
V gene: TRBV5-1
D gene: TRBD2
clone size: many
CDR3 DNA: TGCGCCAGCAGCTTGGTGTCTAGCGGGAGTTACGAGCAGTACTTC
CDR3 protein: CASSLVSSGSYEQYF

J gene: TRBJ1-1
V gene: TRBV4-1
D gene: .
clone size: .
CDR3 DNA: TGCGCCAGCAGCCAGAGAGAGTTGAACACTGAAGCTTTCTTT
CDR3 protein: CASSQRELNTEAFF

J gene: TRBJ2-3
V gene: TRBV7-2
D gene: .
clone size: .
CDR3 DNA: TGTGCCAGCTTTACCCGTACTAGTATGGCAGATACGCAGTATTTT
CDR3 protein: CASFTRTSMADTQYF

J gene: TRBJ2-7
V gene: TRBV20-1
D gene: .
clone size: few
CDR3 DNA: TGCAGTGCTAGTAGTCCGGACAGACTTCTCTACGAGCAGTACTTC
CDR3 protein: CSASSPDRLLYEQYF

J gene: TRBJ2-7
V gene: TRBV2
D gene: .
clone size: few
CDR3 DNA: TGTGCCAGCAGTCGCAGGAGGGGGCCTCCAGGAGGAGAGCAGTACTTC
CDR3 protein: CASSRRRGPPGGEQYF

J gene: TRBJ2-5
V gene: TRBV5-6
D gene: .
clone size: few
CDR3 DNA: TGTGCCAGCTGCCGTTTAACGGGGGAAGAGACCCAGTACTTC
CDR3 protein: CASCRLTGEETQYF

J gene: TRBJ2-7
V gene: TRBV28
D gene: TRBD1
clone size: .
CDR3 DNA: TGTGCCAGCAGGCCAACGGGACAGGGGAGACACGAGCAGTACTTC
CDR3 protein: CASRPTGQGRHEQYF

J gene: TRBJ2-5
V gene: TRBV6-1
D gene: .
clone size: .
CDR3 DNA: TGTGCCAGCAGTGAAGTTTGGCAGGGGATACGACAGACAAGAGGGACCCAGTACTTC
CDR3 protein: CASSEVWQGIRQTRGTQYF

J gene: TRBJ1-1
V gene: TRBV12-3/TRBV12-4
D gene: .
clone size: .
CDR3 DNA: TGTGCCAGCAGTCCCCTTTTCAGGGTCGGGACTGAAGCTTTCTTT
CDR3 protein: CASSPLFRVGTEAFF

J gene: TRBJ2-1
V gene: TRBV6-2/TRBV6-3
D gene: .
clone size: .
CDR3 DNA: TGTGCCAGCGCATACAGGGCTTATGAGCAGTTCTTC
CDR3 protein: CASAYRAYEQFF

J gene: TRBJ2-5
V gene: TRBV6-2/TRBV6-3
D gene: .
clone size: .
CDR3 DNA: TGTGCCAGCAGTTACAGGACCCTCACGGACACCCAGTACTTC
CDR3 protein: CASSYRTLTDTQYF

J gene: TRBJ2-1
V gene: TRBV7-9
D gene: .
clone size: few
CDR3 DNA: TGTGCCAGCAGCTTCGACAGCGGTGAGCAGTTCTTC
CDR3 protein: CASSFDSGEQFF

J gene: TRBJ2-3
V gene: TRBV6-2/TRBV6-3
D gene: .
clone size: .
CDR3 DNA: TGTGCCAGCAGCTTAGGTCTTACAGGCGGACACAGCACAGATACGCAGTATTTT
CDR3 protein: CASSLGLTGGHSTDTQYF

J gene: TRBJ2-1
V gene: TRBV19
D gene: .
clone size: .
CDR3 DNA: TGTGCCAGTAGTATACGGGCACCGGGCTCCTACAATGAGCAGTTCTTC
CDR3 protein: CASSIRAPGSYNEQFF

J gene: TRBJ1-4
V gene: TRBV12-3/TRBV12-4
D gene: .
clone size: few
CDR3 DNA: TGTGCCAGCAGTCGGGGGGGTGGAACTAATGAAAAACTGTTTTTT
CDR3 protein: CASSRGGGTNEKLFF

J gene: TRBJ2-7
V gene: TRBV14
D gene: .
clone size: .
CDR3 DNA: TGTGCCAGCAGCACCACGGCCTACGAGCAGTACTTC
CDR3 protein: CASSTTAYEQYF

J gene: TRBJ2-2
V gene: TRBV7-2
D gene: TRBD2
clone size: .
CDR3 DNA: TGTGCCAGCAGCCCCATTACGACGGGACTAGCGGGAGCTGTGCTGTTTTTT
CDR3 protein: CASSPITTGLAGAVLFF

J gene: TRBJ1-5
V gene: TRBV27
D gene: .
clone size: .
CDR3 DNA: TGTGCCAGCAGTAGGGGACACAAAAATCAGCCCCAGCATTTT
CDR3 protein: CASSRGHKNQPQHF

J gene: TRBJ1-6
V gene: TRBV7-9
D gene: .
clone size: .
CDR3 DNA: TGTGCCAGCAGCCCTTCCAGTAGCTCCTATAATTCACCCCTCCACTTT
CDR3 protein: CASSPSSSSYNSPLHF

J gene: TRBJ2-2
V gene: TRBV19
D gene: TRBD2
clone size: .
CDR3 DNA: TGTGCCACTAAACGGGGGGGATCGAACACCGGGGAGCTGTTTTTT
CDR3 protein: CATKRGGSNTGELFF

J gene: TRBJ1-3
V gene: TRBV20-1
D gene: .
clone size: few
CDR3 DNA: TGCAGTGCTAGAGATCGTGTAACTGGGGACGGAAACACCATATATTTT
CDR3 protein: CSARDRVTGDGNTIYF

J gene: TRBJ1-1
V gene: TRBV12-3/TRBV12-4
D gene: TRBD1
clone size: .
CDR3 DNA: TGTGCCAGCAGTTTAGTGGTGACAGGGCCGCTTGAAGCTTTCTTT
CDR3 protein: CASSLVVTGPLEAFF

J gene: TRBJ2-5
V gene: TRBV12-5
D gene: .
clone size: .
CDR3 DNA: TGTGCTAGTGCCTGGACAGAAAAAGAGACCCAGTACTTC
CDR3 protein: CASAWTEKETQYF

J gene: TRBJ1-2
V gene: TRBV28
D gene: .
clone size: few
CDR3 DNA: TGTGCCAGCAGGACCACGAGAAACTATGGCTACACCTTC
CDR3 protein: CASRTTRNYGYTF

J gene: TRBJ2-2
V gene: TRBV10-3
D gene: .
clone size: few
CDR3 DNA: TGTGCCATCAGTGCCTTTATTGGACGGAGGAACACCGGGGAGCTGTTTTTT
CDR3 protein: CAISAFIGRRNTGELFF

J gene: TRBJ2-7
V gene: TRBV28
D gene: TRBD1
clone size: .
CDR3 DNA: TGTGCCAGCAGTAAGAGACAGGGTCTCTCCTACGAGCAGTACTTC
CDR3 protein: CASSKRQGLSYEQYF

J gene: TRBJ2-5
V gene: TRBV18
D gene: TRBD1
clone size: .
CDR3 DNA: TGTGCCAGCTCACGCCATACAGGGGCGGAGGAGACCCAGTACTTC
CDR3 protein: CASSRHTGAEETQYF

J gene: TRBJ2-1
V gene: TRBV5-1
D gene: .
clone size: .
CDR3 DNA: TGCGCCAGCAGCGAGGTCCCAGCGTACAATGAGCAGTTCTTC
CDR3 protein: CASSEVPAYNEQFF

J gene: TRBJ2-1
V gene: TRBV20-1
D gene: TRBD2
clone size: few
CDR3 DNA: TGCAGTGCTAGAGACTCTAGCGGGGGGTCCTACAATGAGCAGTTCTTC
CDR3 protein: CSARDSSGGSYNEQFF

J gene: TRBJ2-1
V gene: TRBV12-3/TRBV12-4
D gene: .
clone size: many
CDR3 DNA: TGTGCCAGCACCAGAAGCTTCCCAACGGGTGAGGAGCAGTTCTTC
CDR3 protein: CASTRSFPTGEEQFF

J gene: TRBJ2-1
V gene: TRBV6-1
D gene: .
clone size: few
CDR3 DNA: TGTGCCAGCAGTGATCGGAGTTTGGGAGAGCAGTTCTTC
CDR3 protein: CASSDRSLGEQFF

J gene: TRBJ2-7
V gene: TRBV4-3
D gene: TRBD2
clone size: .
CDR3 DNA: TGCGCCAGCAGCCAAGAACTAGCGGGAGTTGCCGAGCAGTACTTC
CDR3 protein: CASSQELAGVAEQYF

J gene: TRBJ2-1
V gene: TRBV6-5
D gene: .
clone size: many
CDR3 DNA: TGTGCCAGCACCCCGGACCACTACAGGCAGTTCTTC
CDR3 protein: CASTPDHYRQFF

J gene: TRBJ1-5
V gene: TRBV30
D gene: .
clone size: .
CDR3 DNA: TGTGCCTGGAGTGCCAGTAATCAGCCCCAGCATTTT
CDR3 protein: CAWSASNQPQHF

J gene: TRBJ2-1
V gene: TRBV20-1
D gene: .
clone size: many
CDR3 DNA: TGCAGTGCCACGGGCGGACTTTTTGAGCAGTTCTTC
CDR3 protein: CSATGGLFEQFF

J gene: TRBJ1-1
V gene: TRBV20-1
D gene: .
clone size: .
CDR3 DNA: TGCAGTGCTAGAGATTGGAGGGTATCGGCTATGAACACTGAAGCTTTCTTT
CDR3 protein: CSARDWRVSAMNTEAFF

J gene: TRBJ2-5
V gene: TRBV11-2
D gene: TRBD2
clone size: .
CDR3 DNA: TGTACCAGCAGCAACCTTGGGGGACTAGCGGGGGGACAAGAGACCCAGTACTTC
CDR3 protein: CTSSNLGGLAGGQETQYF

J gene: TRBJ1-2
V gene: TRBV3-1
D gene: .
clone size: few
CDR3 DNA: TGTGCCAGCAGCCCACCTCTACAGGGAAATGGCTACACCTTC
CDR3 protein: CASSPPLQGNGYTF

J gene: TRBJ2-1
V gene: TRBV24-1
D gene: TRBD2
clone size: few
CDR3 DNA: TGTGCCACCAGTGAGACCGGGACTAGCGGGGGGCCAAGGCAGTTCTTC
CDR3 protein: CATSETGTSGGPRQFF

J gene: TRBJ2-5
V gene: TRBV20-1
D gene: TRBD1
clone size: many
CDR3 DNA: TGCAGTGCTACCGGGACAGGTGGAGAGACCCAGTACTTC
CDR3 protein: CSATGTGGETQYF

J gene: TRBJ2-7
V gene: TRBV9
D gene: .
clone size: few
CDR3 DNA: TGTGCCAGCAGCGGACTGAACTACGAGCAGTACTTC
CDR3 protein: CASSGLNYEQYF